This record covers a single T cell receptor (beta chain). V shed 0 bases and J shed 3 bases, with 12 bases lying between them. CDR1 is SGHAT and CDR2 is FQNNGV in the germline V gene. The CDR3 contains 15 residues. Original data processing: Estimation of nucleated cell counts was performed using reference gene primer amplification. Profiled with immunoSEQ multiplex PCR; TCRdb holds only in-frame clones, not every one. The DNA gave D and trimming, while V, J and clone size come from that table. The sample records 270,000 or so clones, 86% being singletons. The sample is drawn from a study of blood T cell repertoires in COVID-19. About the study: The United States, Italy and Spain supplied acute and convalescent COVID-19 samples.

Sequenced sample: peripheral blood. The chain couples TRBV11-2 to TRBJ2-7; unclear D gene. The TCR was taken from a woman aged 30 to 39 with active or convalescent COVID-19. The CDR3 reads CASSLDILLVYEQYF. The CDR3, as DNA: TGTGCCAGCAGCTTAGATATCCTCCTTGTCTACGAGCAGTACTTC.